This is a list of T cell receptor beta chains from one sample in a study of T cells after yellow fever vaccination. TCRdb used MiXCR to reprocess the 5' RACE reads, holding one entry per CDR3 protein. The data contain roughly 140,000 distinct CDR3 sequences, 7% to 9% of them singletons. The specimen comprised CD4+ T cells sorted from PBMCs, sampled 5 days after the yellow fever booster vaccination. These receptors were obtained from a man aged 30-40 years who received the YFV17D yellow fever vaccine. The CDR3 runs from the conserved cysteine through the conserved F or W. A D gene is named only where the DNA matches it firmly. Size is omitted from some rows. Given values are once, few, many or a class for expanded clones.

j_call v_call clone_size d_call cdr3_aa cdr3_nt
TRBJ1-5 TRBV20-1 many - CSARAGNQPQHF TGCAGTGCTAGGGCAGGGAACCAGCCCCAGCATTTT
TRBJ2-2 TRBV5-1 many - CASSLMARSNTGELFF TGCGCCAGCAGCCTAATGGCCAGGTCGAACACCGGGGAGCTGTTTTTT
TRBJ1-6 TRBV12-3/TRBV12-4 many - CASSFGTGNSPLHF TGTGCCAGCAGTTTTGGGACGGGGAATTCACCCCTCCACTTT
TRBJ2-7 TRBV7-2 many TRBD1 CASSVGTGYSYEQYF TGTGCCAGCAGCGTTGGGACAGGGTACTCCTACGAGCAGTACTTC
TRBJ2-5 TRBV7-2 many - CASSRVVETQYF TGTGCCAGCAGCCGGGTAGTGGAGACCCAGTACTTC
TRBJ2-1 TRBV18 many - CASSPPNSPNNEQFF TGTGCCAGCTCACCCCCCAACAGTCCAAACAATGAGCAGTTCTTC
TRBJ2-7 TRBV12-3/TRBV12-4 few - CASSFAGYEQYF TGTGCCAGCAGTTTTGCCGGTTACGAGCAGTACTTC
TRBJ2-7 TRBV7-9 many TRBD1 CASSRLGQGVEQYF TGTGCCAGCAGCCGCCTGGGACAGGGGGTAGAGCAGTACTTC
TRBJ2-1 TRBV7-2 many TRBD2 CASFTQGLAGNEQFF TGTGCCAGCTTCACCCAGGGACTAGCAGGGAATGAGCAGTTCTTC
TRBJ2-7 TRBV7-2 many - CASSSTGYEQYF TGTGCCAGCAGCTCGACAGGCTACGAGCAGTACTTC
TRBJ2-5 TRBV12-3/TRBV12-4 many - CASGSLETQYF TGTGCCAGCGGGAGTTTAGAGACCCAGTACTTC
TRBJ2-3 TRBV12-3/TRBV12-4 many - CASSPNRVAQYF TGTGCCAGCAGTCCGAACAGGGTTGCGCAGTATTTT
TRBJ2-1 TRBV6-2/TRBV6-3 many - CASSWVPIGVEQFF TGTGCCAGCAGTTGGGTGCCAATTGGGGTTGAGCAGTTCTTC
TRBJ2-5 TRBV10-3 many TRBD2 CAVAGGGAKTQYF TGTGCCGTAGCTGGGGGAGGGGCCAAGACCCAGTACTTC
TRBJ2-5 TRBV5-5 many TRBD2 CASSLIRPSGGFQETQYF TGTGCCAGCAGCTTAATTCGGCCTAGCGGGGGCTTCCAAGAGACCCAGTACTTC
TRBJ1-1 TRBV5-1 many - CASSLVGDMNTEAFF TGCGCCAGCAGCTTGGTCGGGGACATGAACACTGAAGCTTTCTTT
TRBJ2-7 TRBV11-1 many TRBD1 CASSLLTGVGEQYF TGTGCCAGCAGCCTACTCACAGGGGTGGGCGAGCAGTACTTC
TRBJ2-2 TRBV9 many TRBD1 CASSVGQGGTGELFF TGTGCCAGCAGCGTAGGACAGGGCGGGACCGGGGAGCTGTTTTTT
TRBJ2-2 TRBV2 - TRBD2 CASRSGTSGRTGELFF TGTGCCAGCAGGTCGGGGACTAGCGGGAGAACCGGGGAGCTGTTTTTT
TRBJ2-7 TRBV9 many TRBD1 CASSVEGTGAYEQYF TGTGCCAGCAGCGTAGAGGGGACAGGGGCCTACGAGCAGTACTTC
TRBJ2-5 TRBV7-9 many - CASSNSVGLRETQYF TGTGCCAGCAGCAACTCCGTCGGGTTGCGGGAGACCCAGTACTTC
TRBJ2-1 TRBV24-1 many - CATNGDGYNEQFF TGTGCCACCAATGGAGACGGCTACAATGAGCAGTTCTTC
TRBJ2-1 TRBV7-9 many - CASTKGSQFF TGTGCCAGCACGAAAGGCAGTCAGTTCTTC
TRBJ1-1 TRBV20-1 many - CSVADLVTEAFF TGCAGTGTAGCAGACCTGGTCACTGAAGCTTTCTTT
TRBJ2-1 TRBV5-4 - - CASSWVTTPGNEQFF TGTGCCAGCAGCTGGGTCACGACACCCGGGAATGAGCAGTTCTTC
TRBJ2-5 TRBV5-1 many TRBD2 CASSVQGGGQETQYF TGCGCCAGCAGCGTCCAGGGCGGGGGCCAAGAGACCCAGTACTTC
TRBJ2-7 TRBV20-1 many TRBD2 CSAGIAGGSYEQYF TGCAGTGCTGGAATAGCGGGAGGCTCCTACGAGCAGTACTTC